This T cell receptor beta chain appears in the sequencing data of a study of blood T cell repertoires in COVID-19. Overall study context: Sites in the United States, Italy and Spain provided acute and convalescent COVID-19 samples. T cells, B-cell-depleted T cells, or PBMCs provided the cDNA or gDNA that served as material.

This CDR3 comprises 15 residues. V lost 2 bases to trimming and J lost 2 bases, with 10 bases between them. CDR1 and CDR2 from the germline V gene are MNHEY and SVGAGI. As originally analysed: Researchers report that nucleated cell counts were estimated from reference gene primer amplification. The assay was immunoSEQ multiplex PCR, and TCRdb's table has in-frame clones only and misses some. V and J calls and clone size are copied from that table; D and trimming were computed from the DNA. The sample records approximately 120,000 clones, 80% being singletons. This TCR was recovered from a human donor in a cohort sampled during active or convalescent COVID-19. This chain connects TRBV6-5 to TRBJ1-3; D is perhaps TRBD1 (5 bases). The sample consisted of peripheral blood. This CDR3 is CASSYQGTPGNTIYF. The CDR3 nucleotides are TGTGCCAGCAGTTACCAAGGGACTCCTGGAAACACCATATATTTT.